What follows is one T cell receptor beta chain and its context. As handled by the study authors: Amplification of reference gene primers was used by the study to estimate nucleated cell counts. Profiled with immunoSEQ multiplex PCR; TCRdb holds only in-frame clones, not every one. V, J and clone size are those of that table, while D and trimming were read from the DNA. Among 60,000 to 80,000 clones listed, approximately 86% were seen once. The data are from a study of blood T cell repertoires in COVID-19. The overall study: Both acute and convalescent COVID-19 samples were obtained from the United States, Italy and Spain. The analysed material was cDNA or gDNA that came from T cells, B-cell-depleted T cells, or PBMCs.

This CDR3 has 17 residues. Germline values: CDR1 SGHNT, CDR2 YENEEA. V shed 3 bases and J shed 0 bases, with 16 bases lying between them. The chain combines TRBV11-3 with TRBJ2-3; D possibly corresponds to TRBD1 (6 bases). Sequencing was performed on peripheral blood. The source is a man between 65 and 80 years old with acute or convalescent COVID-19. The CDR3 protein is CASSLGRGSHSTDTQYF. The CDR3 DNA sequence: TGTGCCAGCAGCTTGGGCAGGGGTTCTCATAGCACAGATACGCAGTATTTT.